This T cell receptor (beta chain) was recorded in a study of shared clonotypes between healthy human individuals. Germline-derived CDR1 and CDR2 are MNHEY and SMNVEV (reference sequence). V shed 3 bases, J shed 5 bases, and the junction held 17 bases outside the gene matches. This CDR3 is built from 18 residues. Profiling relied on immunoSEQ multiplex PCR, and the TCRdb table lists in-frame clones only, not all of them. The sample records some 1,100,000 clones, approximately 80% being singletons. The clonotype originates from a man younger than 35 in good health. Some clones in this sample may be carry-over from other donors' samples. Sequencing was carried out using memory CD4+ T cells from PBMCs. The sample's subset: CD45RA-negative fraction. The V call is TRBV27, the J call TRBJ2-7; TRBD1 matches 9 bases. CDR3 nucleotide sequence: TGTGCCAGCAGTTTTGGGGGACAGGGAGGCGGAGGGGGGAACGAGCAGTACTTC. Translation gives CASSFGGQGGGGGNEQYF.